This TCR beta chain is drawn from a study of cytomegalovirus exposure and HLA in healthy donors. Findings and limits, study-wide: Researchers reported in a later analysis that a missense DCLRE1C variant was tied to TCR beta V- and J-gene trimming.

In the PCR, 60 Vbeta and 13 Jbeta primers were used. Sequencing was performed with immunoSEQ multiplex PCR; in TCRdb, only in-frame clones are kept and a portion is missing. This table has some 150,000 clones, around 77% appearing once. At the time of sampling, donors were nominally healthy, though unrecorded immune exposures were likely. With 0 bases removed from V and 9 bases from J, the gap between germline ends came to 9 bases. The CDR3 covers 12 residues. The germline CDR1 and CDR2 sequences are MNHEY and SVGAGI. Regarding this clone: Its antigen is not known.

Sequenced sample: PBMCs. The source of this sequence is a man aged 25-40 years in good health and CMV-seronegative. The chain recombines TRBV6-5 with TRBJ2-7, with TRBD2 as a possible D gene (5 bases). CDR3 residues: CASSYSSGRQYF. The CDR3 DNA reads as TGTGCCAGCAGTTACTCGTCGGGGAGGCAGTACTTC.